Listed here are 26 T cell receptor beta chains from one sample, sequenced in a study of blood T cell repertoires in COVID-19. Profiled with immunoSEQ multiplex PCR; TCRdb holds only in-frame clones, not every one. Of 35,000 or so clones listed, roughly 88% were seen once; the top ten hold roughly 6.2%. The sample comprised peripheral blood. These receptors came from a human donor in a cohort sampled during active COVID-19.

The V call is TRBV7-9, the J call TRBJ2-5; TRBD2 is a possible D gene (5 bases). The germline CDR1 and CDR2 sequences are SEHNR and FQNEAQ (reference sequence). V lost 3 bases and J 7 bases, leaving 12 bases between the germline ends. There are 13 residues in the CDR3. CDR3 coding DNA: TGTGCCAGCAGCTTTAATTCCGCGGGGACCCAGTACTTC. It yields the protein CASSFNSAGTQYF.

V gene TRBV5-4 combines with J gene TRBJ2-5; 13 bases line up with TRBD2. With 5 bases clipped from V and 3 bases from J, the junction kept 10 bases outside the gene matches. Germline values: CDR1 SGHNT, CDR2 YYREEE (reference sequence). The CDR3 consists of 17 residues. The CDR3 region has the DNA TGTGCCAGCAGTTCCGGGACTAGCGGGGACGGTAAAGAGACCCAGTACTTC. Protein sequence: CASSSGTSGDGKETQYF.

V usage is TRBV7-9 and J usage is TRBJ2-7; D unresolved. The V gene lost 3 bases and the J gene lost 4 bases, with 13 bases spanning the gap. Germline V gives CDR1 SEHNR, CDR2 FQNEAQ (reference sequence). This CDR3 spans 14 amino acids. The CDR3 nucleotides read TGTGCCAGCAGCTTGACTGGAGCCCTTTACGAGCAGTACTTC. Translating gives CASSLTGALYEQYF.

The rearrangement uses TRBV19 and TRBJ2-1, with 10 bases matching TRBD1. The CDR3 contains 13 residues. Germline V gene lookup returns CDR1 LNHDA and CDR2 SQIVND (reference sequence). Unmatched junction bases numbered 5, after V lost 7 bases and J lost 8 bases. The DNA of the CDR3 is TGTGCCAGTAATGACAGGGGGCCTGATGAGCAGTTCTTC. Amino acid sequence: CASNDRGPDEQFF.

The rearrangement uses TRBV4-1 and TRBJ2-7; the match to TRBD1 covers 8 bases. Germline CDR1 reads MGHRA; CDR2 reads YSYEKL. CDR3 length: 17 amino acids. The V gene end was trimmed by 0 bases and the J gene end by 1 base; junction bases not matched to a gene: 8. The CDR3 sequence is CASSQDPGTGISYEQYF. The CDR3 DNA reads as TGCGCCAGCAGCCAAGACCCTGGGACAGGAATATCCTACGAGCAGTACTTC.

This chain joins TRBV28 and TRBJ2-7; maybe TRBD2 (7 bases). The CDR3 runs to 16 residues. Per the germline V gene, CDR1 is MDHEN and CDR2 is SYDVKM. V dropped 2 bases and J dropped 4 bases, with 18 bases sitting between them. CDR3 amino acids: CASSLGGGEIGYEQYF. In nucleotides, the CDR3 is TGTGCCAGCAGTTTAGGAGGGGGGGAAATCGGGTACGAGCAGTACTTC.

The gene calls are TRBV24-1 and TRBJ1-5; D is unresolved. Trimming left V 6 bases short and J 1 base short, with 12 bases between. CDR3 length: 15 residues. Per germline, CDR1 KGHDR and CDR2 SFDVKD. CDR3 bases: TGTGCCACCAGTCCAACTCGGGGAAGCAATCAGCCCCAGCATTTT. It yields the protein CATSPTRGSNQPQHF.

This chain uses TRBV5-1 with TRBJ2-7; the match to TRBD1 covers 10 bases. Trimming took 4 bases from V and 3 from J; bases not matched to a gene: 10. Germline lookup yields CDR1 SGHRS and CDR2 YFSETQ. The CDR3 spans 16 residues. The CDR3 sequence: CASSPGGQGLGYEQYF. The CDR3, as DNA: TGCGCCAGCAGCCCTGGGGGACAGGGGTTAGGCTACGAGCAGTACTTC. The full variable domain, completed using reference TRBV5-1 and TRBJ2-7, is KAGVTQTPRYLIKTRGQQVTLSCSPISGHRSVSWYQQTPGQGLQFLFEYFSETQRNKGNFPGRFSGRQFSNSRSEMNVSTLELGDSALYLCASSPGGQGLGYEQYFGPGTRLTVT.

The chain combines TRBV5-4 with TRBJ2-3, with a tentative D call TRBD2 (6 bases). This CDR3 is built from 17 residues. Trimming shortened V by 0 bases and J by 0 bases, and 14 bases separated the two germline ends. Germline CDR1 SGHNT, CDR2 YYREEE (reference sequence). The CDR3 reads CASSLVGRTTSTDTQYF. The CDR3 bases are TGTGCCAGCAGCTTGGTGGGGAGGACAACTAGCACAGATACGCAGTATTTT.

V and J are TRBV4-3 and TRBJ2-7; 8 nucleotides line up with TRBD2. The CDR3 consists of 16 residues. With V trimmed by 0 bases and J by 2 bases, 6 bases remained unmatched. Looked up from germline, CDR1 is LGHNA and CDR2 is YSLEER. The CDR3 spells CASSQDLSGIPYEQYF. Here the CDR3 DNA reads TGCGCCAGCAGCCAAGACCTTAGCGGGATACCCTACGAGCAGTACTTC.

The chain combines TRBV6-5 with TRBJ1-4; D may be TRBD1 (5 bases). Trimming stripped 2 bases from V and 1 base from J, with 5 bases between. Germline CDR1 is MNHEY and CDR2 is SVGAGI. CDR3 length equals 14 residues. CDR3 coding DNA: TGTGCCAGCAGTTACCAGGGAACTAATGAAAAACTGTTTTTT. Translated: CASSYQGTNEKLFF.

The V and J genes are TRBV24-1 and TRBJ2-1, with D maybe TRBD2 (7 bases). Germline V gene sequence: CDR1 KGHDR, CDR2 SFDVKD. CDR3 length: 13 amino acids. Trimming cost V 12 bases and J 7 bases, with 18 bases left between them. The CDR3 sequence: CASQGRGLNEQFF. DNA for the CDR3: TGTGCCTCCCAGGGGAGGGGACTAAATGAGCAGTTCTTC.

In this sample, this clone turned up once. One junction end disagrees with the germline gene, perhaps due to a read error. CDR3 in DNA: TGTGCCAGCAGCTTAGCGGGGACAGGGGGCCCTTCCGACTTC. Amino acids: CASSLAGTGGPSDF. The V gene is TRBV7-9, the J gene TRBJ2-7, with 12 bases fitting TRBD1. CDR3 length equals 14 residues. CDR1 and CDR2 from the germline V gene are SEHNR and FQNEAQ (reference sequence).

CDR3 DNA: TGTGCCAGTAAGTCCCGACAGGGAGGCACTGAAGCTTTCTTT. This gives the protein CASKSRQGGTEAFF. This rearrangement joins TRBV19 to TRBJ1-1; TRBD1 agrees at 7 bases. Germline assignment: CDR1 LNHDA and CDR2 SQIVND (reference sequence). With 7 bases clipped from V and 4 bases from J, the junction kept 9 bases outside the gene matches. The CDR3 is made up of 14 amino acids.

V and J are TRBV28 and TRBJ1-2; D perhaps matches TRBD1 (6 bases). The germline gives CDR1 MDHEN, CDR2 SYDVKM. The CDR3 sequence is 15 residues long. V was trimmed by 3 bases and J by 14 bases, leaving 25 bases between them. CDR3 residues: CASSLFAGQRTTLTF. CDR3 sequence (DNA): TGTGCCAGCAGTTTGTTCGCCGGACAGCGAACTACTCTAACCTTC.

The rearrangement uses TRBV28 and TRBJ2-7, with D perhaps TRBD1 (6 bases). This CDR3 has 13 residues. Germline CDR1 reads MDHEN; CDR2 reads SYDVKM. The V gene lost 5 bases and the J gene lost 4 bases, with 12 bases spanning the gap. The CDR3 region is CASSETGLYEQYF. As DNA, the CDR3 is TGTGCCAGCAGTGAAACAGGGCTTTACGAGCAGTACTTC.

The chain links TRBV28 to TRBJ2-7, with 7 bases lining up with TRBD1. Germline CDR1 reads MDHEN; CDR2 reads SYDVKM. The CDR3 length is 15 residues. Trimming at V came to 6 bases and at J to 0 bases, leaving 8 bases not matched to a gene. The DNA of the CDR3 is TGTGCCAGCAGAGCTACAGGGGATGGCTCCTACGAGCAGTACTTC. Its translation: CASRATGDGSYEQYF.

This clone was found a few times. This chain links TRBV3-1 (or the pseudogene TRBV3-2) with TRBJ2-7; TRBD1 matches at 10 bases. The CDR3 length is 14 residues. Trimming at V came to 4 bases and at J to 3 bases, leaving 3 bases not matched to a gene. Germline CDR1 reads LGHDT; CDR2 reads YNNKEL (reference sequence). CDR3: CASSRDRGLYEQYF. The CDR3 coding sequence is TGTGCCAGCAGCCGTGACAGGGGGCTCTACGAGCAGTACTTC.

The chain uses TRBV6-2 or TRBV6-3 and TRBJ2-5; 14 bases are a match to TRBD2. The trim removed 5 bases at V and 14 bases at J, leaving 7 bases unmatched. Germline V gene lookup returns CDR1 MNHEY and CDR2 SVGEGT. The CDR3 has 13 residues. CDR3 protein: CASSRTSGGNRYF. The CDR3, as DNA: TGTGCCAGCAGTAGGACTAGCGGGGGGAATCGATACTTC.

The CDR3 nucleotides read TGTGCCAGCAGCCAGGGGAAGACCCAGTACTTC. Translating it yields CASSQGKTQYF. V and J are TRBV6-5 and TRBJ2-5, with D perhaps matching TRBD1 (6 bases). V gave up 6 bases and J gave up 6 bases, with 8 bases separating them. The CDR3 has 11 residues. Per the germline V gene, CDR1 is MNHEY and CDR2 is SVGAGI.

The chain combines TRBV7-9 with TRBJ1-4, with D unclear. V lost 1 base, J lost 6 bases, and 12 bases lay in between. The germline gives CDR1 SEHNR, CDR2 FQNEAQ (reference sequence). The CDR3 extends over 15 amino acids. CDR3 bases: TGTGCCAGCAGCTTAGTGACCCCAAGCGATGAAAAACTGTTTTTT. This translates into CASSLVTPSDEKLFF.

CDR3 DNA: TGTGCCAGCAGTCTCAGCGGGGGTGCCACAGATACGCAGTATTTT. Residues: CASSLSGGATDTQYF. The V gene is TRBV6-5, the J gene TRBJ2-3; 8 bases match TRBD2. V trimming: 5 bases; J trimming: 2 bases; junction bases outside the gene matches: 6. The CDR3 totals 15 residues. Germline loops: CDR1 MNHEY, CDR2 SVGAGI.

This chain connects TRBV6-2 or TRBV6-3 to TRBJ2-5; the D gene is possibly TRBD2 (6 bases). From germline, CDR1 is MNHEY and CDR2 SVGEGT. The CDR3 covers 15 residues. V was clipped by 2 bases and J by 10 bases, with 20 bases between them. In nucleotides, the CDR3 is TGTGCCAGCAGTTACCCGACTAGAGGACGAATCGACCAGTACTTC. Translated, it gives CASSYPTRGRIDQYF.

A remark on this clone: One junction end disagrees with the germline gene, perhaps due to a read error. The rearrangement joins TRBV7-9 to TRBJ2-3; 7 bases map to TRBD1. CDR1 SEHNR and CDR2 FQNEAQ come from the germline V gene (reference sequence). CDR3 length: 14 amino acids. CDR3 loop: CASSSGTVPDTQYF. CDR3 in DNA: TGTGCCAGTAGCTCCGGGACAGTTCCAGATACGCAGTATTTT.

The chain couples TRBV5-1 to TRBJ2-3, with 8 bases identical to TRBD1. V was pared by 4 bases and J by 2 bases, with 6 bases of the junction left unmatched. Germline assignment: CDR1 SGHRS and CDR2 YFSETQ. The CDR3 sequence is 15 residues long. The CDR3 coding sequence is TGCGCCAGCAGCCTCGGACAGGGACCCACAGATACGCAGTATTTT. This translates into CASSLGQGPTDTQYF.

V and J are TRBV14 and TRBJ1-6, with D hard to call. The CDR3 totals 14 residues. V dropped 0 bases and J dropped 6 bases, with 6 bases sitting between them. Germline V CDR1 and CDR2: SGHDN, FVKESK. The CDR3 nucleotides read TGTGCCAGCAGCCAAGATGTTCTTAATTCACCCCTCCACTTT. The encoded protein is CASSQDVLNSPLHF.